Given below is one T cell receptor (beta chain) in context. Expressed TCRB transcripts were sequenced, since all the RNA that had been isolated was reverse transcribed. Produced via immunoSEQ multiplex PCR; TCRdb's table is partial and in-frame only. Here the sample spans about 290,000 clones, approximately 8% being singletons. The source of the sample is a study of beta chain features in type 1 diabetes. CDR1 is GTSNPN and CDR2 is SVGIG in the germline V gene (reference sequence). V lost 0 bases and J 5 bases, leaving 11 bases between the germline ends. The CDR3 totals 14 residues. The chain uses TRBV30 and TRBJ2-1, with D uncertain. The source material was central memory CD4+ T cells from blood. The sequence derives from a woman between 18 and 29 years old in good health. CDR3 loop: CAWSVLIVDNEQFF. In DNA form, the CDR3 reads TGTGCCTGGAGTGTACTAATAGTCGACAATGAGCAGTTCTTC.